This TCR beta chain was observed in a study of PD-1 blockade in classical Hodgkin lymphoma. Overall study results and limits: The drivers behind the repertoire differences, possibly disease activity or prior therapy, remain undefined. Baseline diversity was lower in partial responders and progressors than complete responders.

Method: immunoSEQ multiplex PCR; TCRdb's copy keeps in-frame clones and lacks some. The table includes about 15,000 clones, roughly 83% detected once. The CDR3 is made up of 15 amino acids. Trimming stripped 0 bases from V and 5 bases from J, with 13 bases between. Germline lookup yields CDR1 MNHNY and CDR2 SVGAGI (reference sequence). Each patient relapsed following autologous stem cell transplantation, and prior brentuximab vedotin exposure differed. Complete response, partial response or progressive disease constituted the best response categories observed. Notes on this clone: Its specificity is not known.

This specimen was peripheral blood mononuclear cells (PBMCs), taken before the second cycle of nivolumab. The chain is built from TRBV6-6 and TRBJ1-1; a possible D gene is TRBD1 (5 bases). This TCR came from a human donor with classical Hodgkin lymphoma. The CDR3 loop is CASSYSWGEGTEAFF. The DNA for the CDR3 is TGTGCCAGCAGTTACTCTTGGGGGGAGGGGACTGAAGCTTTCTTT.